Shown below are 9 T cell receptor beta chains from a single sample sequenced in a study of T cell responses to AZD1222 COVID-19 vaccine. Some clones are missing from TCRdb's copy, which holds only in-frame ones; the method was immunoSEQ multiplex PCR. Among roughly 140,000 clones listed, around 90% were seen once. The sequences come from peripheral blood, collected on day 0 of AZD1222 vaccination. The source is an adult in good health.

As DNA, the CDR3 is TGTGCCAGCAGCGCCGGACGGGGCAATGAGCAGTTCTTC. As protein: CASSAGRGNEQFF. The V call is TRBV7-6, the J call TRBJ2-1, with a possible D match to TRBD2 (5 bases). In germline, CDR1 is SGHVS, CDR2 FNYEAQ. This CDR3 is built from 13 residues. Between the trimmed V and J ends, which lost 5 bases and 6 bases, there was a span of 11 bases.

The J gene is TRBJ2-6, the V gene TRBV29-1; D ambiguous. Germline CDR1 and CDR2: SQVTM and ANQGSEA. Between the trimmed V and J ends, which lost 4 bases and 2 bases, there was a span of 6 bases. This CDR3 has 13 residues. CDR3: CSVVSTGANVLTF. For the CDR3, the DNA is TGCAGCGTTGTAAGCACTGGGGCCAACGTCCTGACTTTC.

V gene TRBV7-6 combines with J gene TRBJ2-2; D is unresolved. The V end lost 0 bases, the J end lost 6 bases, and 11 bases lay between the germline ends. There are 15 residues in the CDR3. CDR1 is SGHVS, CDR2 FNYEAQ, per germline. The CDR3 is CASSLAPYSAGELFF. CDR3 nucleotide sequence: TGTGCCAGCAGCTTAGCACCCTATAGTGCCGGGGAGCTGTTTTTT. The whole variable domain, filled in from reference TRBV7-6 and TRBJ2-2, reads GAGVSQSPRYKVTKRGQDVALRCDPISGHVSLYWYRQALGQGPEFLTYFNYEAQQDKSGLPNDRFSAERPEGSISTLTIQRTEQRDSAMYRCASSLAPYSAGELFFGEGSRLTVL.

The chain combines TRBV11-2 with TRBJ2-7; tentative D call: TRBD2 (6 bases). In germline, CDR1 is SGHAT, CDR2 FQNNGV. V dropped 0 bases and J dropped 7 bases, with 19 bases sitting between them. The CDR3 spans 16 residues. DNA of the CDR3: TGTGCCAGCAGCTTAGATCTTGGGGTAGGCGGGGAGGAGCAGTACTTC. Amino acid sequence: CASSLDLGVGGEEQYF.

The chain recombines TRBV7-8 with TRBJ2-1; 10 bases map to TRBD2. J gave up 4 bases and V 1 base, and 7 bases lay outside the gene matches. CDR3 size: 17 residues. Germline CDR1 SGHVS, CDR2 FQNEAQ. CDR3 residues: CASSLEASGSLYNEQFF. For the CDR3, the DNA is TGTGCCAGCAGCTTAGAGGCTAGCGGGAGTCTGTACAATGAGCAGTTCTTC.

The chain is built from TRBV4-3 and TRBJ2-2; D could derive from TRBD1 or TRBD2 (5 bases each). The CDR3 has 18 residues. Trimming pared 0 bases from V and 2 bases from J, leaving 16 bases between. Germline lookup yields CDR1 LGHNA and CDR2 YSLEER. The CDR3 protein is CASSQESPGTSNTGELFF. The CDR3, as DNA: TGCGCCAGCAGCCAAGAATCCCCCGGGACCTCCAACACCGGGGAGCTGTTTTTT.

This rearrangement joins TRBV7-2 to TRBJ2-1; 9 nucleotides align to TRBD1. Germline V gene sequence: CDR1 SGHTA, CDR2 FQGNSA. The ends lost 4 bases at V and 5 bases at J; junction bases unmatched: 3. The CDR3 extends over 14 amino acids. The CDR3 coding sequence is TGTGCCAGCAGCTCGCGGACAGGGGACAATGAGCAGTTCTTC. Translated, it gives CASSSRTGDNEQFF.

The chain employs TRBV9 and TRBJ2-2; TRBD1 aligns across 7 bases. CDR1 is SGDLS, CDR2 YYNGEE, per germline. This CDR3 spans 15 amino acids. The V gene end was trimmed by 3 bases and the J gene end by 0 bases; junction bases not matched to a gene: 2. The CDR3 DNA follows: TGTGCCAGCAGCGCCGACAGGGCGAACACCGGGGAGCTGTTTTTT. Protein sequence: CASSADRANTGELFF. The full variable domain, completed using reference TRBV9 and TRBJ2-2, is DSGVTQTPKHLITATGQRVTLRCSPRSGDLSVYWYQQSLDQGLQFLIQYYNGEERAKGNILERFSAQQFPDLHSELNLSSLELGDSALYFCASSADRANTGELFFGEGSRLTVL.

The chain is built from TRBV28 and TRBJ2-7, with D possibly being TRBD2 (5 bases). With 6 bases removed from V and 0 bases from J, the gap between germline ends came to 18 bases. The CDR3 is 16 amino acids. The germline CDR1 and CDR2 sequences are MDHEN and SYDVKM. CDR3 protein: CASSHRRGESSYEQYF. DNA for the CDR3: TGTGCCAGCAGCCATAGGCGTGGGGAGAGCTCCTACGAGCAGTACTTC. Full variable domain (remainder filled in from reference TRBV28 and TRBJ2-7): DVKVTQSSRYLVKRTGEKVFLECVQDMDHENMFWYRQDPGLGLRLIYFSYDVKMKEKGDIPEGYSVSREKKERFSLILESASTNQTSMYLCASSHRRGESSYEQYFGPGTRLTVT.